Shown below are 27 T cell receptor beta chains from a single sample sequenced in a study of blood T cell repertoires in COVID-19. Only in-frame clones appear in the TCRdb table, and some are missing; sequencing was by immunoSEQ multiplex PCR. The sample consists of 80,000 to 95,000 clones, around three quarters of them appearing once. The sequenced sample consisted of peripheral blood. The source of these receptors is a woman aged 50 to 60 with acute or convalescent COVID-19.

This clone was observed once. The J gene is TRBJ1-5, the V gene TRBV6-1; tentative D call: TRBD1 (5 bases). Germline loops: CDR1 MNHNS, CDR2 SASEGT. CDR3 length equals 15 residues. V lost 1 base and J lost 6, with 13 bases in between. The CDR3 DNA follows: TGTGCCAGCAGTGAAGTAAGGGGCCGGAGTCAGCCCCAGCATTTT. It specifies CASSEVRGRSQPQHF.

The J gene is TRBJ1-3, the V gene TRBV7-9; possibly TRBD1 for D (6 bases). The CDR3 contains 14 residues. CDR1 and CDR2 from the germline V gene are SEHNR and FQNEAQ (reference sequence). V lost 2 bases, J lost 2 bases, and 7 bases lay in between. CDR3 sequence reads: CASSLQGTGNTIYF. The CDR3, as DNA: TGTGCCAGCAGCTTACAGGGGACTGGAAACACCATATATTTT.

This clone was seen just once. The chain is built from TRBV6-2 or TRBV6-3 and TRBJ2-3, with a weak D call TRBD2 (6 bases). The CDR3 runs 13 residues. The V gene lost 5 bases and the J gene lost 4 bases, with 10 bases spanning the gap. The germline V gene encodes CDR1 MNHEY and CDR2 SVGEGT. The CDR3 protein is CASSQPGADTQYF. The DNA for the CDR3 is TGTGCCAGCAGTCAGCCGGGGGCAGATACGCAGTATTTT.

This clone was seen only once. CDR3 nucleotides: TGTGCCAGCACCTACGGGGGGTACACTGAAGCTTTCTTT. The encoded protein is CASTYGGYTEAFF. This chain links TRBV6-6 with TRBJ1-1; tentative D call: TRBD1 (5 bases). V was clipped by 7 bases and J by 3 bases, with 12 bases between them. The CDR3 runs 13 residues. Germline loops: CDR1 MNHNY, CDR2 SVGAGI (reference sequence).

The gene calls are TRBV28 and TRBJ1-4, with TRBD1 matching 9 bases. The length of the CDR3 is 15 residues. Germline V gives CDR1 MDHEN, CDR2 SYDVKM. The trim removed 7 bases at V and 7 bases at J, leaving 10 bases unmatched. CDR3 sequence: CASKLPTGGTEKLFF. The CDR3 coding sequence is TGTGCCAGCAAGCTACCGACAGGGGGTACTGAAAAACTGTTTTTT. Variable domain in full (rest from reference TRBV28 and TRBJ1-4): DVKVTQSSRYLVKRTGEKVFLECVQDMDHENMFWYRQDPGLGLRLIYFSYDVKMKEKGDIPEGYSVSREKKERFSLILESASTNQTSMYLCASKLPTGGTEKLFFGSGTQLSVL.

In DNA, the CDR3 is TGTGCCAGCAGCGACAGGGGAGTGGGGAGCAATCAGCCCCAGCATTTT. This sequence encodes CASSDRGVGSNQPQHF. The V and J genes are TRBV28 and TRBJ1-5; the match to TRBD1 covers 8 bases. Per germline, CDR1 MDHEN and CDR2 SYDVKM. With 6 bases clipped from V and 1 base from J, the junction kept 8 bases outside the gene matches. This CDR3 has 16 amino acids.

This CDR3 is CASSLRLQGGNTIYF. CDR3 nucleotides: TGTGCCAGCAGCTTGAGGCTACAGGGAGGAAACACCATATATTTT. The chain uses TRBV5-6 and TRBJ1-3; the D gene is possibly TRBD1 (6 bases). Trimming removed 1 base at V and 4 bases at J, with 12 bases between. The CDR3 covers 15 residues. Germline V gene lookup returns CDR1 SGHDT and CDR2 YYEEEE.

This chain connects TRBV6-2 or TRBV6-3 to TRBJ1-3, with unresolved D. Germline V lookup: CDR1 MNHEY, CDR2 SVGEGT. Trimming pared 4 bases from V and 1 base from J, leaving 11 bases between. CDR3 length equals 15 residues. The CDR3 here is CASSSPVQSGNTIYF. For the CDR3, the DNA is TGTGCCAGCAGTTCCCCGGTGCAATCTGGAAACACCATATATTTT.

This rearrangement joins TRBV5-1 to TRBJ1-3, with unresolved D. CDR1 and CDR2 (germline): SGHRS, YFSETQ. CDR3 size: 15 residues. V lost 7 bases and J 0 bases, leaving 14 bases between the germline ends. The CDR3 DNA is TGCGCCAGCTGTCCTGACGGGTCCTCTGGAAACACCATATATTTT. Amino acid sequence: CASCPDGSSGNTIYF.

This chain connects TRBV4-3 to TRBJ1-6; TRBD1 agrees at 9 bases. V was clipped by 1 base and J by 14 bases; unmatched bases: 12. CDR3 length: 16 residues. Germline loops: CDR1 LGHNA, CDR2 YSLEER. DNA of the CDR3: TGCGCCAGCAGCCAAGTAAGGGGACAGGGTGGTGTGGCCCTCCACTTT. Encoded protein: CASSQVRGQGGVALHF.

The chain carries TRBV5-8 and TRBJ1-5; 9 bases are a match to TRBD1. Looked up from germline, CDR1 is SGHTS and CDR2 is YDEGEE. The CDR3 is made up of 17 amino acids. V was pared by 4 bases and J by 1 base, with 9 bases of the junction left unmatched. CDR3 region: CASSKTGGGRSNQPQHF. DNA of the CDR3: TGTGCCAGCAGCAAGACAGGGGGGGGAAGGAGCAATCAGCCCCAGCATTTT.

This clone was detected only a few times. J is TRBJ1-1 and V is TRBV6-6; weak D call: TRBD1 (6 bases). This CDR3 spans 13 amino acids. V lost 8 bases and J 0 bases, leaving 10 bases between the germline ends. Per germline, CDR1 MNHNY and CDR2 SVGAGI (reference sequence). The CDR3 coding sequence is TGTGCCAGCCGAGGACAGCTGAACACTGAAGCTTTCTTT. It encodes CASRGQLNTEAFF.

V is TRBV12-3 or TRBV12-4 and J is TRBJ1-5, with D hard to call. CDR3 length: 11 amino acids. V lost 2 bases to trimming and J lost 7 bases, with 3 bases between them. CDR3 region: CASSLSQPQHF. DNA for the CDR3: TGTGCCAGCAGTTTAAGCCAGCCCCAGCATTTT.

CDR3 DNA sequence: TGTGCCAGCAGCTTAGAGAAGGGGCATTGGCAGCCCCAGCATTTT. Amino acid sequence: CASSLEKGHWQPQHF. The rearrangement joins TRBV7-2 to TRBJ1-5; D may be TRBD1 (5 bases). The CDR3 is 15 amino acids. Germline V gene lookup returns CDR1 SGHTA and CDR2 FQGNSA. V dropped 1 base and J dropped 7 bases, with 14 bases sitting between them.

This chain connects TRBV7-2 to TRBJ1-1; 12 nucleotides align to TRBD1. V shed 1 base, J shed 6 bases, and the junction held 3 bases outside the gene matches. The CDR3 runs to 15 residues. Germline assignment: CDR1 SGHTA and CDR2 FQGNSA. CDR3 amino acids: CASSLVGQGAAEAFF. The CDR3 DNA reads as TGTGCCAGCAGCTTAGTGGGACAGGGGGCCGCTGAAGCTTTCTTT. The full variable domain, rest sourced from reference TRBV7-2 and TRBJ1-1, is GAGVSQSPSNKVTEKGKDVELRCDPISGHTALYWYRQSLGQGLEFLIYFQGNSAPDKSGLPSDRFSAERTGGSVSTLTIQRTQQEDSAVYLCASSLVGQGAAEAFFGQGTRLTVV.

V and J are TRBV7-9 and TRBJ1-1; D is ambiguous. This CDR3 has 14 amino acids. The germline V gene has CDR1 SEHNR and CDR2 FQNEAQ (reference sequence). Trimming removed 2 bases at V and 6 bases at J, with 13 bases between. This CDR3 is CASSLINNTPEAFF. The CDR3 nucleotides are TGTGCCAGCAGCTTAATTAATAACACCCCTGAAGCTTTCTTT.

This chain links TRBV28 with TRBJ2-7; 8 bases agree with TRBD1. CDR1 MDHEN and CDR2 SYDVKM come from the germline V gene. This CDR3 region has 15 residues. The V segment lost 6 bases and the J segment 0 bases; nucleotides outside the gene matches: 7. This CDR3 is CASRRPGGSSYEQYF. CDR3 coding DNA: TGTGCCAGCAGGCGACCAGGGGGCAGCTCCTACGAGCAGTACTTC.

This chain joins TRBV28 and TRBJ1-1; D unresolved. The CDR3 sequence is 13 residues long. V gave up 2 bases and J gave up 1 base, with 5 bases separating them. Germline V gives CDR1 MDHEN, CDR2 SYDVKM. The CDR3 is CASSLQSNTEAFF. CDR3 DNA sequence: TGTGCCAGCAGTTTACAGTCGAACACTGAAGCTTTCTTT.

The chain carries TRBV5-8 and TRBJ1-2, with 7 nucleotides matching TRBD1. Germline trimming cut 3 bases from V and 0 bases from J; bases unmatched to any gene: 5. Germline loops: CDR1 SGHTS, CDR2 YDEGEE. The CDR3 extends over 15 amino acids. The CDR3 region has the DNA TGTGCCAGCAGCTATACAGGGGAAGCTAACTATGGCTACACCTTC. Its protein product is CASSYTGEANYGYTF. Combining the CDR3 with reference TRBV5-8 and TRBJ1-2 gives the whole variable domain EAGVTQSPTHLIKTRGQQATLRCSPISGHTSVYWYQQALGLGLQFLLWYDEGEERNRGNFPPRFSGRQFPNYSSELNVNALELEDSALYLCASSYTGEANYGYTFGSGTRLTVV.

For the CDR3, the DNA is TGTGCCAGCACTCCGGGACAGAAGAACACTGAAGCTTTCTTT. Its translation is CASTPGQKNTEAFF. The chain carries TRBV25-1 and TRBJ1-1, with 7 nucleotides matching TRBD1. CDR1 and CDR2 (germline): MGHDK, SYGVNS. The ends lost 7 bases at V and 1 base at J; junction bases unmatched: 6. The CDR3 extends over 14 amino acids. The full variable domain, rest sourced from reference TRBV25-1 and TRBJ1-1, is EADIYQTPRYLVIGTGKKITLECSQTMGHDKMYWYQQDPGMELHLIHYSYGVNSTEKGDLSSESTVSRIRTEHFPLTLESARPSHTSQYLCASTPGQKNTEAFFGQGTRLTVV.

The chain couples TRBV6-5 to TRBJ1-2; unclear D gene. Per germline, CDR1 MNHEY and CDR2 SVGAGI. The V and J ends lost 2 bases and 8 bases respectively, with 12 bases between them. The CDR3 spans 13 residues. CDR3 in DNA: TGTGCCAGCAGTTACGGAGCGGCGGGAGGCTACACCTTC. It translates to CASSYGAAGGYTF.

The chain couples TRBV11-2 to TRBJ1-5; D ambiguous. Trimming pared 1 base from V and 3 bases from J, leaving 4 bases between. Germline CDR1 is SGHAT and CDR2 is FQNNGV. The CDR3 sequence is 13 residues long. CDR3 in amino acids: CASSLGVNQPQHF. The CDR3, as DNA: TGTGCCAGCAGCTTAGGAGTCAATCAGCCCCAGCATTTT.

The V and J genes are TRBV28 and TRBJ2-7; D possibly corresponds to TRBD2 (6 bases). The V end was cut by 2 bases, the J end by 5 bases, with 10 bases between. The CDR3 totals 13 residues. The V gene's germline CDR1 is MDHEN and CDR2 SYDVKM. The CDR3 nucleotides are TGTGCCAGCAGTTTAGGAGGGATTGACGAGCAGTACTTC. Its translation: CASSLGGIDEQYF.

The V gene is TRBV9, the J gene TRBJ1-4; 8 nucleotides line up with TRBD1. The V and J ends lost 4 bases and 4 bases, in that order; junction bases with no gene match: 9. Germline V gene lookup returns CDR1 SGDLS and CDR2 YYNGEE. The CDR3 has 16 residues. The CDR3 DNA is TGTGCCAGCAGCCCGCGACAGGGGACGGATAATGAAAAACTGTTTTTT. Translated: CASSPRQGTDNEKLFF.

The chain recombines TRBV27 with TRBJ2-2; TRBD1 is a possible D gene (5 bases). CDR1 is MNHEY, CDR2 SMNVEV, per germline (reference sequence). Trimming left V 2 bases short and J 1 base short, with 8 bases between. This CDR3 spans 15 amino acids. CDR3 protein: CASSLARENTGELFF. In DNA form, the CDR3 reads TGTGCCAGCAGTTTAGCCAGGGAGAACACCGGGGAGCTGTTTTTT.

V gene TRBV3-1 (or the pseudogene TRBV3-2) combines with J gene TRBJ1-2; no clear D gene. With 4 bases removed from V and 4 bases from J, the gap between germline ends came to 13 bases. This CDR3 is 14 amino acids long. CDR1 and CDR2 from the germline V gene are LGHDT and YNNKEL (reference sequence). CDR3 DNA: TGTGCCAGCAGCCTAACCGCAGTTGGCTATGGCTACACCTTC. Its translation: CASSLTAVGYGYTF.

This clone was seen only once. J is TRBJ2-1 and V is TRBV15; possible D gene TRBD1, 5 bases. The CDR3 loop spans 13 amino acids. V was pared by 1 base and J by 8 bases, with 9 bases between. In germline, CDR1 is LNHNV, CDR2 YYDKDF (reference sequence). The DNA for the CDR3 is TGTGCCACCAGCAGAGCACCAGGGTATGAGCAGTTCTTC. This sequence encodes CATSRAPGYEQFF.